This is a list of T cell receptor beta chains from one sample in a study of Graves' ophthalmopathy and Graves' hyperthyroidism. MiXCR, applied by TCRdb to the multiplex PCR reads, yields one record per CDR3 protein. The table includes a few hundred thousand distinct CDR3 sequences, roughly 17% detected once. Sequenced material: peripheral blood. These receptors came from an adult woman with stable Graves' hyperthyroidism. Each CDR3 is given with its conserved first and last residue. D genes are given only for firm matches. Clone size is stated in some rows and not others, as once, few, many or a class when expanded.

v_gene: TRBV5-6
d_gene: TRBD1
abundance: -
j_gene: TRBJ1-2
CDR3nt: TGTGCCAGCAGCTTTCAGGGGGCAGGCTATGGCTACACCTTC
CDR3aa: CASSFQGAGYGYTF

v_gene: TRBV6-7
d_gene: TRBD2
abundance: many
j_gene: TRBJ2-7
CDR3nt: TGTGCCAGCAGGCCTCAGGGGCCAGCTAGCGGGAGGGCCCGCGAGCAGTACTTC
CDR3aa: CASRPQGPASGRAREQYF

v_gene: TRBV12-5
d_gene: -
abundance: -
j_gene: TRBJ1-2
CDR3nt: TGTGCTAGTGGCAGCAACTCGATGAACTATGGCTACACCTTC
CDR3aa: CASGSNSMNYGYTF

v_gene: TRBV20-1
d_gene: -
abundance: many
j_gene: TRBJ1-5
CDR3nt: TGCAGTGCTAGTACTGAGGGCAATCAGCCCCAGCATTTT
CDR3aa: CSASTEGNQPQHF

v_gene: TRBV20-1
d_gene: -
abundance: many
j_gene: TRBJ1-5
CDR3nt: TGCAGTGCCATCTGGGGTGGCAATCAGCCCCAGCATTTT
CDR3aa: CSAIWGGNQPQHF

v_gene: TRBV6-4
d_gene: TRBD2
abundance: -
j_gene: TRBJ2-3
CDR3nt: TGTGCCAGCAGTGACGGGGGGGGCACAGATACGCAGTATTTT
CDR3aa: CASSDGGGTDTQYF

v_gene: TRBV12-3/TRBV12-4
d_gene: -
abundance: -
j_gene: TRBJ1-1
CDR3nt: TGTGCCAGCAGACAGAACCGTGACACTGAAGCTTTCTTT
CDR3aa: CASRQNRDTEAFF

v_gene: TRBV7-8
d_gene: TRBD1
abundance: many
j_gene: TRBJ1-5
CDR3nt: TGTGCCAGCAGCCCCGAGGGGACAGTCAATCAGCCCCAGCATTTT
CDR3aa: CASSPEGTVNQPQHF

v_gene: TRBV3-1
d_gene: -
abundance: few
j_gene: TRBJ1-1
CDR3nt: TGTGCCAGCAGCCAAGTATTAGGAGGGTCTGAAGCTTTCTTT
CDR3aa: CASSQVLGGSEAFF

v_gene: TRBV7-9
d_gene: -
abundance: many
j_gene: TRBJ2-7
CDR3nt: TGTGCCAGCAGCTTAGTTGCCAGCTATGACGAGCAGTACTTC
CDR3aa: CASSLVASYDEQYF

v_gene: TRBV12-3/TRBV12-4
d_gene: TRBD2
abundance: many
j_gene: TRBJ2-7
CDR3nt: TGTGCCAGCAGCCCGGGACTAGCGGCGAGCTCCTACGAGCAGTACTTC
CDR3aa: CASSPGLAASSYEQYF

v_gene: TRBV7-2
d_gene: -
abundance: many
j_gene: TRBJ1-2
CDR3nt: TGTGCCAGCAGCCCCAGGACGGTTAACTATGGCTACACCTTC
CDR3aa: CASSPRTVNYGYTF

v_gene: TRBV20-1
d_gene: TRBD2
abundance: few
j_gene: TRBJ2-7
CDR3nt: TGCAGTGGGGCGGGGGAGACCTACGAGCAGTACTTC
CDR3aa: CSGAGETYEQYF

v_gene: TRBV7-2
d_gene: TRBD1
abundance: many
j_gene: TRBJ2-2
CDR3nt: TGTGCCAGCAGCCGGGACAGGCCTAACACCGGGGAGCTGTTTTTT
CDR3aa: CASSRDRPNTGELFF

v_gene: TRBV29-1
d_gene: -
abundance: many
j_gene: TRBJ2-5
CDR3nt: TGCAGCGTTGAATTAGTTTGGGGGCGCAGGTCCGGAGAGACCCAGTACTTC
CDR3aa: CSVELVWGRRSGETQYF

v_gene: TRBV6-5
d_gene: -
abundance: -
j_gene: TRBJ2-7
CDR3nt: TGTGCCAGCAGTTACTCGATAGGCGGAGGCTCCGAGCAGTACTTC
CDR3aa: CASSYSIGGGSEQYF

v_gene: TRBV5-1
d_gene: TRBD1
abundance: few
j_gene: TRBJ2-5
CDR3nt: TGCGCCAGCAGCCCTTCGGACAGGGGACAAGAGACCCAGTACTTC
CDR3aa: CASSPSDRGQETQYF

v_gene: TRBV12-3/TRBV12-4
d_gene: -
abundance: many
j_gene: TRBJ1-2
CDR3nt: TGTGCCAGCAGTTTAGAAGAAACCGGGGATGGCTACACCTTC
CDR3aa: CASSLEETGDGYTF

v_gene: TRBV12-3/TRBV12-4
d_gene: TRBD2
abundance: -
j_gene: TRBJ2-5
CDR3nt: TGTGCCAGCAGTAGGCGTCGAGCGGGGGAGCAAGAGACCCAGTACTTC
CDR3aa: CASSRRRAGEQETQYF

v_gene: TRBV12-3/TRBV12-4
d_gene: TRBD1
abundance: -
j_gene: TRBJ1-2
CDR3nt: TGTGCCAGCGGCCCGTTACAGGGGGCCGCCTCCGGCTACACCTTC
CDR3aa: CASGPLQGAASGYTF

v_gene: TRBV15
d_gene: TRBD1
abundance: -
j_gene: TRBJ1-5
CDR3nt: TGTGTCACCAGCAGACCAGACAGGGGCGGCAATCAGCCCCAGCATTTT
CDR3aa: CVTSRPDRGGNQPQHF

v_gene: TRBV27
d_gene: TRBD1
abundance: -
j_gene: TRBJ1-5
CDR3nt: TGTGCCAGCAGCGATATCTCCCCGACAGGGCCTCAGCCCCAGCATTTT
CDR3aa: CASSDISPTGPQPQHF